One sample yielded the 14 T cell receptor beta chains listed below, sequenced in a study of T cell responses to AZD1222 COVID-19 vaccine. Repertoires were generated with immunoSEQ multiplex PCR, while TCRdb's copy carries only in-frame clones and drops some. The sample shows some 180,000 clones, roughly 91% of them seen only once. This specimen was peripheral blood, taken 28 days after the second AZD1222 dose. The source is an adult who received the AZD1222 COVID-19 vaccine.

This sequence joins TRBV4-2 and TRBJ2-1, with a weak D call TRBD1 (6 bases). Per the germline V gene, CDR1 is LGHNA and CDR2 is YNFKEQ. The CDR3 has 15 residues. V lost 7 bases and J 2 bases, leaving 15 bases between the germline ends. For the CDR3, the DNA is TGTGCCAGCACCTCGGGGACAAGTGCCTACAATGAGCAGTTCTTC. This translates into CASTSGTSAYNEQFF.

The table lists this clone with a few counts. J is TRBJ1-2 and V is TRBV5-6; possible D gene TRBD1, 5 bases. The germline V and J ends were trimmed by 2 bases and 7 bases, with 9 bases remaining between them. Germline CDR1 reads SGHDT; CDR2 reads YYEEEE. The CDR3 extends over 12 amino acids. CDR3 amino acids: CASSLGVSGYTF. CDR3 nucleotide sequence: TGTGCCAGCAGCTTAGGGGTGAGTGGCTACACCTTC.

V is TRBV9 and J is TRBJ2-3; D is ambiguous. The CDR3 totals 12 residues. The V and J ends lost 3 bases and 3 bases respectively, with 5 bases between them. Germline V CDR1 and CDR2: SGDLS, YYNGEE. The CDR3 protein is CASSGGTDTQYF. The CDR3 bases are TGTGCCAGCAGCGGGGGAACAGATACGCAGTATTTT.

The chain couples TRBV15 to TRBJ1-5, with D possibly TRBD1 on 5 matching bases. Germline V lookup: CDR1 LNHNV, CDR2 YYDKDF (reference sequence). The CDR3 length is 17 residues. Between the trimmed V and J ends, which lost 0 bases and 0 bases, there was a span of 12 bases. The CDR3 coding sequence is TGTGCCACCAGCAGAGATCATCGCAGGGATAGCAATCAGCCCCAGCATTTT. This translates into CATSRDHRRDSNQPQHF.

This clone has just one count. The chain uses TRBV6-5 and TRBJ1-1; TRBD1 aligns across 8 bases. The germline CDR1 and CDR2 sequences are MNHEY and SVGAGI. The CDR3 totals 15 residues. V gave up 4 bases and J gave up 3 bases; unmatched junction bases: 7. This CDR3 is CASSSVTGVHTEAFF. CDR3 DNA: TGTGCCAGCAGTTCGGTGACAGGGGTTCACACTGAAGCTTTCTTT.

The sample holds a few counts of this clone. V and J are TRBV20-1 and TRBJ1-6, with 8 bases that match TRBD1. Trimming at V came to 3 bases and at J to 4 bases, leaving 11 bases not matched to a gene. CDR3 length equals 17 residues. CDR1 and CDR2 from the germline V gene are DFQATT and SNEGSKA (reference sequence). The CDR3 protein is CSASDITGGTYNSPLHF. CDR3 DNA: TGCAGTGCTAGTGACATAACAGGGGGAACTTATAATTCACCCCTCCACTTT.

The chain has TRBV27 and TRBJ2-1; 13 bases line up with TRBD2. The V gene end was trimmed by 2 bases and the J gene end by 9 bases; junction bases not matched to a gene: 7. CDR3 length equals 16 residues. The germline gives CDR1 MNHEY, CDR2 SMNVEV (reference sequence). The CDR3 nucleotides are TGTGCCAGCAGTTTAACCGGGACTAGCGGGAAGGTTGAGCAGTTCTTC. This codes for CASSLTGTSGKVEQFF.

This chain uses TRBV11-2 with TRBJ1-5; D is undetermined. The germline CDR1 and CDR2 sequences are SGHAT and FQNNGV. Trimming pared 0 bases from V and 4 bases from J, leaving 7 bases between. The CDR3 is made up of 14 amino acids. The CDR3 DNA follows: TGTGCCAGCAGCTTAGATAACGGTAATCAGCCCCAGCATTTT. Protein sequence: CASSLDNGNQPQHF.

This clone showed up just once. V usage is TRBV28 and J usage is TRBJ2-7; no definite D call. This CDR3 comprises 13 residues. V lost 3 bases to trimming and J lost 0 bases, with 6 bases between them. Germline CDR1 and CDR2: MDHEN and SYDVKM. This CDR3 reads CASSFSLSYEQYF. The CDR3, as DNA: TGTGCCAGCAGTTTCAGCCTCTCCTACGAGCAGTACTTC.

The chain links TRBV27 to TRBJ1-6; tentatively, D is TRBD1 (6 bases). CDR1 MNHEY and CDR2 SMNVEV come from the germline V gene (reference sequence). This CDR3 is 15 amino acids long. V was shortened by 0 bases and J by 7 bases, with 10 bases between the two germline ends. The CDR3 protein is CASSLSDRGNSPLHF. The DNA of the CDR3 is TGTGCCAGCAGTTTATCGGACAGAGGGAATTCACCCCTCCACTTT.

This chain joins TRBV6-1 and TRBJ1-2; weak D call: TRBD1 (6 bases). The CDR3 length is 13 residues. CDR1 and CDR2 (germline): MNHNS, SASEGT. V gave up 0 bases and J gave up 8 bases, with 10 bases separating them. For the CDR3, the DNA is TGTGCCAGCAGTGAAGCGCACAGGGAAGGCTACACCTTC. It translates to CASSEAHREGYTF.

CDR3 coding DNA: TGTGCCACCAGGCTAGTCCCCTACAATGAGCAGTTCTTC. This gives the protein CATRLVPYNEQFF. The rearrangement uses TRBV15 and TRBJ2-1, with D unclear. The CDR3 length is 13 residues. The ends were cut back, 6 bases at V and 2 bases at J, with 8 bases in the middle. Germline V gene lookup returns CDR1 LNHNV and CDR2 YYDKDF (reference sequence).

This chain connects TRBV6-5 to TRBJ1-1, with TRBD1 identical over 9 bases. The CDR3 consists of 15 residues. The V and J ends lost 6 bases and 7 bases, in that order; junction bases with no gene match: 12. The germline V gene has CDR1 MNHEY and CDR2 SVGAGI. The CDR3 reads CASSSPGGQGDEAFF. The CDR3 nucleotides are TGTGCCAGCAGCTCACCGGGGGGACAGGGAGATGAAGCTTTCTTT.

V gene TRBV6-1 combines with J gene TRBJ2-2; no firm D call. The V gene's germline CDR1 is MNHNS and CDR2 SASEGT. The CDR3 is made up of 14 amino acids. Trimming removed 6 bases at V and 4 bases at J, with 12 bases between. CDR3 residues: CASSSRSGTGELFF. The DNA of the CDR3 is TGTGCCAGCAGCTCCCGGAGTGGCACCGGGGAGCTGTTTTTT.